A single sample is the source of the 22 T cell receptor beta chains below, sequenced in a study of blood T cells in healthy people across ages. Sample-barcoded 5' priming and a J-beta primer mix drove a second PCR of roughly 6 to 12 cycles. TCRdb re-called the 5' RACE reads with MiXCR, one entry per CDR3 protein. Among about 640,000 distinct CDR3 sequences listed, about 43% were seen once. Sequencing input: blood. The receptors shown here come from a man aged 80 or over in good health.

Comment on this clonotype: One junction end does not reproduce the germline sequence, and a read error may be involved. In nucleotides, the CDR3 is TGCGCCAGCAGCCAAGAGGTAGCGGGAGGGAGAGGCTCCTACAGTGAGCAGTTCTTC. Translating it yields CASSQEVAGGRGSYSEQFF. This sequence joins TRBV4-1 and TRBJ2-1, with 11 bases fitting TRBD2. Germline V CDR1 and CDR2: MGHRA, YSYEKL. The CDR3 runs to 19 residues.

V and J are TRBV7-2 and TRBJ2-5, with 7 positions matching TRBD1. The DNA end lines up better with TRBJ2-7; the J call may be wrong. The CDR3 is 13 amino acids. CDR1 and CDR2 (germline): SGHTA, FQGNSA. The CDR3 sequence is CASSLKGGNEQYF. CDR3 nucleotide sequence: TGTGCCAGCAGCTTAAAAGGGGGCAACGAGCAGTACTTC.

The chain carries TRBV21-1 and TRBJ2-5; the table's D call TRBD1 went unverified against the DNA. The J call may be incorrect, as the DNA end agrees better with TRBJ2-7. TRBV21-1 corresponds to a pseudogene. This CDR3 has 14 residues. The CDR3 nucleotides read TGTGCCAGCAGTCTTCAGGGGCGAATCCACGAGCAGTACTTC. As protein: CASSLQGRIHEQYF.

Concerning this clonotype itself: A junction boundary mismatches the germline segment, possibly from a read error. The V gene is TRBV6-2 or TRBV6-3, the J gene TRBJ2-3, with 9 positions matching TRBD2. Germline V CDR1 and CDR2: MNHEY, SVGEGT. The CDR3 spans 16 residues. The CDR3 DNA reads TGTGCCAGCAGTCCCAGCGGGAGGATTATCACAGGTACGCAGTATTTT. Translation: CASSPSGRIITGTQYF.

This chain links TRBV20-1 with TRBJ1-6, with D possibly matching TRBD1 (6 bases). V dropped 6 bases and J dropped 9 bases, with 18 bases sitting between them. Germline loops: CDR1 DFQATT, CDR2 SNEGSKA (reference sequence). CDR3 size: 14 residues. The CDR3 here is CSAPGAGTFSPLHF. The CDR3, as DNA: TGCAGTGCCCCCGGCGCAGGGACATTTTCACCCCTCCACTTT.

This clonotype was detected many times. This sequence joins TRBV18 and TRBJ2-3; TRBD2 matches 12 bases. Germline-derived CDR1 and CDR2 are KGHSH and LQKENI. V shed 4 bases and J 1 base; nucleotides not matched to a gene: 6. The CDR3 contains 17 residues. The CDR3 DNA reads TGTGCCAGCTCACGAAAAAGACTAGCGGGGGGCACAGATACGCAGTATTTT. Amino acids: CASSRKRLAGGTDTQYF. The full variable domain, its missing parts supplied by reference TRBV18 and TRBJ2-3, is NAGVMQNPRHLVRRRGQEARLRCSPMKGHSHVYWYRQLPEEGLKFMVYLQKENIIDESGMPKERFSAEFPKEGPSILRIQQVVRGDSAAYFCASSRKRLAGGTDTQYFGPGTRLTVL.

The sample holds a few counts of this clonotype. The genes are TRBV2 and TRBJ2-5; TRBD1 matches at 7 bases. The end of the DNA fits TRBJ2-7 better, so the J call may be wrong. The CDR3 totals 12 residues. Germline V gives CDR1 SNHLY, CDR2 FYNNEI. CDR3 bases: TGTGCCAGCACCAGACAGGGTTACGAGCAGTACTTC. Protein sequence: CASTRQGYEQYF.

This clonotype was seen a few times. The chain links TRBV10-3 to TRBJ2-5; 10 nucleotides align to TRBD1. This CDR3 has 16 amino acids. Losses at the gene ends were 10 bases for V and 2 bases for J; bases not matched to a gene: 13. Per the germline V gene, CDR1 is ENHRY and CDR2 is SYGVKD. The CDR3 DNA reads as TGTGCCACCCCACCTCGCTGGGACAGGGGACAAGAGACCCAGTACTTC. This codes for CATPPRWDRGQETQYF.

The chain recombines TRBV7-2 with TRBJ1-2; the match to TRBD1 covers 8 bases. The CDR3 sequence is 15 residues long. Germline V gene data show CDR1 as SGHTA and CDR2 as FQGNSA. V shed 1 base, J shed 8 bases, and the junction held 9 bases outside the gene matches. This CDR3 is CASSLVGQDLEGYTF. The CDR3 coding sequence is TGTGCCAGCAGCTTAGTGGGACAGGATTTAGAAGGCTACACCTTC.

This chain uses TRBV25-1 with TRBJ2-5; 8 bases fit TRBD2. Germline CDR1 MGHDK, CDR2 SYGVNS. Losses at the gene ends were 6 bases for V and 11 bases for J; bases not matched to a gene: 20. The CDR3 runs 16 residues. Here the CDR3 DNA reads TGTGCCAGCAGAGATAAAGCGGGAGAGCGAGACAATGAGCAGTACTTC. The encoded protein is CASRDKAGERDNEQYF.

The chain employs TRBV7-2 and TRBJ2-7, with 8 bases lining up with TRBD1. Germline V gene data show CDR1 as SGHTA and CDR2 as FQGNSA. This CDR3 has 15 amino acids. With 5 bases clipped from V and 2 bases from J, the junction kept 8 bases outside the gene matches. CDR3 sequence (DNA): TGTGCCAGCAGCAGAGACAGGGGAGGAACCTACGAGCAGTACTTC. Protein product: CASSRDRGGTYEQYF.

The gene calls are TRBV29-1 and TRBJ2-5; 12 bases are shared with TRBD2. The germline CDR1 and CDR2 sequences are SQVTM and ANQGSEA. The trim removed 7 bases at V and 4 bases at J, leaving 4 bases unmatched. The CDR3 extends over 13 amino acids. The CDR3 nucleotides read TGCAGCGGGGGGGGACTAGCGGGAGAGACCCAGTACTTC. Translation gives CSGGGLAGETQYF.

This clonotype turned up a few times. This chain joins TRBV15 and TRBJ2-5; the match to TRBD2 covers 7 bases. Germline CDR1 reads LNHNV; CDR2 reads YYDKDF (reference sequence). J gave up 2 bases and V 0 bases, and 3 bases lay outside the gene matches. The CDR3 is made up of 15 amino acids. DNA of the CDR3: TGTGCCACCAGCAGAGACGTACTAGCGCAAGAGACCCAGTACTTC. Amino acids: CATSRDVLAQETQYF.

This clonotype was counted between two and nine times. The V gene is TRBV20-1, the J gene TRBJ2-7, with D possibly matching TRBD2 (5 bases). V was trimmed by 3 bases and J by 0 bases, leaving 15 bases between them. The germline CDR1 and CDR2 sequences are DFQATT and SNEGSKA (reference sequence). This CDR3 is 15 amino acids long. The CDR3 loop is CSARGGQMSSYEQYF. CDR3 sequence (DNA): TGCAGTGCTAGGGGCGGGCAAATGAGCTCCTACGAGCAGTACTTC.

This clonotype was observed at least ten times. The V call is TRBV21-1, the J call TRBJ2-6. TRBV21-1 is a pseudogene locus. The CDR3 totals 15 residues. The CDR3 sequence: CASSPGACGANVLTF. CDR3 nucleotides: TGTGCCAGCAGCCCCGGGGCGTGTGGGGCCAACGTCCTGACTTTC.

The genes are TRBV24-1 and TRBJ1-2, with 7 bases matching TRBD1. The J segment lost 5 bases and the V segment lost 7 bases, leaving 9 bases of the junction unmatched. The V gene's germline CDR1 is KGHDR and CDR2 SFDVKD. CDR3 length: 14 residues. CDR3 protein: CATRARQGVYGYTF. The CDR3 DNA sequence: TGTGCCACCAGGGCCAGACAGGGAGTTTATGGCTACACCTTC.

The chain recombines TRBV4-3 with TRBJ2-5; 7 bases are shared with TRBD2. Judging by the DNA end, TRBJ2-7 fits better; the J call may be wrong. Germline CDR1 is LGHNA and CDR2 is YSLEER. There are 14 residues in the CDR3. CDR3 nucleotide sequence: TGCGCCAGCAGCCCGGTAGCGGGCCCCGGCGAGCAGTACTTC. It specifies CASSPVAGPGEQYF.

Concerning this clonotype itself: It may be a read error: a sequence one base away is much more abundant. The CDR3 bases are TGTGCCAGCAGCTTTGACGGAGCTAACTATGGCTACACCTTC. Protein product: CASSFDGANYGYTF. This chain links TRBV7-8 with TRBJ1-2; D uncertain. Trimming cost V 3 bases and J 0 bases, with 8 bases left between them. The germline V gene encodes CDR1 SGHVS and CDR2 FQNEAQ. This CDR3 has 14 residues.

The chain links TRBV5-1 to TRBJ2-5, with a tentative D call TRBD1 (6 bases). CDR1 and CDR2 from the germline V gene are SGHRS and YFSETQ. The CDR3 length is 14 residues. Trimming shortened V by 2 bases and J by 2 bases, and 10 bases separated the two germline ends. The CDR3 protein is CASSFNREQETQYF. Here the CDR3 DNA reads TGCGCCAGCAGCTTCAACAGGGAGCAAGAGACCCAGTACTTC.

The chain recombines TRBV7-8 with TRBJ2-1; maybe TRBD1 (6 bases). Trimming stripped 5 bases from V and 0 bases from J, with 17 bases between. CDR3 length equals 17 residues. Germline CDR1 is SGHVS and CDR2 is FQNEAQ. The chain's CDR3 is CASSPNFRGSSYNEQFF. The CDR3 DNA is TGTGCCAGCAGCCCCAACTTCAGGGGAAGCTCCTACAATGAGCAGTTCTTC.

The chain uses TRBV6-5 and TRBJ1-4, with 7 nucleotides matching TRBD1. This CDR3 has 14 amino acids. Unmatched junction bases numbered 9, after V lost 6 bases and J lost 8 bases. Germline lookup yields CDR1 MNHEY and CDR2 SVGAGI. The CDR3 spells CASRTDRVNEKLFF. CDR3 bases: TGTGCCAGCAGAACAGACAGGGTGAACGAAAAACTGTTTTTT.

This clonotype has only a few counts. The CDR3 loop is CASSQGSGANEKLFF. The CDR3 DNA sequence: TGCGCCAGCAGCCAAGGGTCCGGAGCTAATGAAAAACTGTTTTTT. This chain connects TRBV4-1 to TRBJ1-4; D is undetermined. Germline V gives CDR1 MGHRA, CDR2 YSYEKL. V was cut by 1 base and J by 3 bases, with 9 bases left in between. CDR3 length: 15 amino acids.